This TCR beta chain was captured in a study of cytomegalovirus exposure and HLA in healthy donors. Study background: Assignment to the Caucasian-associated ancestry cluster applied to around 80% of the 350 to 500 genotyped donors. Whole-study results and caveats: Other equally common chains were less clonally expanded than HLA-associated TCR beta chains, a later analysis showed. Per published accounts, TCR beta sequences correctly predicted the HLA-A and HLA-B alleles of most subjects.

On this clone itself: Its antigen is as yet unknown.

PCR involved 60 Vbeta and 13 Jbeta primers. The protocol was immunoSEQ multiplex PCR, while the TCRdb copy is restricted to in-frame clones and leaves out a portion. The sample lists fewer than 95,000 clones, about 85% occurring once. The germline V gene has CDR1 MNHEY and CDR2 SVGAGI. V was clipped by 7 bases and J by 5 bases, with 9 bases between them. CDR3 length equals 11 residues. The sequenced material came from PBMCs. This receptor was identified in a man between 35 and 55 years old in good health and CMV-seropositive. J is TRBJ2-7 and V is TRBV6-5; D call uncertain. Here the CDR3 DNA reads TGTGCCAGCATACCCCGGGACGAGCAGTACTTC. It translates to CASIPRDEQYF.